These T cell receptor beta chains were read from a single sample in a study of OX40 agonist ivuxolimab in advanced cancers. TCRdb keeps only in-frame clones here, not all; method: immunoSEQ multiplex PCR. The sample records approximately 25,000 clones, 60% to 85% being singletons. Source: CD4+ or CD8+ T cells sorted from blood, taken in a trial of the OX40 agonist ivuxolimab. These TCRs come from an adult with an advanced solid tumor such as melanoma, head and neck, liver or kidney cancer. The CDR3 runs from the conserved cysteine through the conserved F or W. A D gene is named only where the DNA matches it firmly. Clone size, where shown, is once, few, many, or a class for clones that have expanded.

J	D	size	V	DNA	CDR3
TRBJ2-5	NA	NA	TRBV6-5	TGTGCCACCTCTCTCATGAGGGGTCAAGAGACCCAGTACTTC	CATSLMRGQETQYF
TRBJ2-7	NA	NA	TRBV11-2	TGTGCCAGCAGCCCTATTGGAGGGGGATCCTACGAGCAGTACTTC	CASSPIGGGSYEQYF
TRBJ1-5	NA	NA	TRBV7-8	TGTGCCAGCAGCTTGAGGGGTGCCCAACCGAAGTATAGCAATCAGCCCCAGCATTTT	CASSLRGAQPKYSNQPQHF
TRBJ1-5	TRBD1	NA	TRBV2	TGTGCCAGCAGTGGGGACAGCGACGATCAGCCCCAGCATTTT	CASSGDSDDQPQHF
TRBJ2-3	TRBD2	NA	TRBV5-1	TGCGCCAGCAGCTTGATTAGCGGGGGGGCCTCAGATACGCAGTATTTT	CASSLISGGASDTQYF
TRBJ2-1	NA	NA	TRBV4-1	TGCGCCAGCAGCCAAGGACCTTACAATGAGCAGTTCTTC	CASSQGPYNEQFF
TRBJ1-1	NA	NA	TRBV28	TGTGCCAGCAGTCCTCTTGGGAGGGACACTGAAGCTTTCTTT	CASSPLGRDTEAFF
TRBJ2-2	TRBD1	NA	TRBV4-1	TGCGCCAGCAGCCAACCCCGACAGGGGCTGAGGCAGCTGTTTTTT	CASSQPRQGLRQLFF
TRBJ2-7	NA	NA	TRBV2	TGTGCCAGCAGGGACTTCTACGAGCAGTACTTC	CASRDFYEQYF
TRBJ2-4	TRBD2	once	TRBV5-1	TGCGCCAGCAGCCGCTCTACTAGCGGGGGAGAAAACATTCAGTACTTC	CASSRSTSGGENIQYF
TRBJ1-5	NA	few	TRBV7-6	TGTGCCAGCAGCCCTAGGGTCGGGACCACAATTAGCAATCAGCCCCAGCATTTT	CASSPRVGTTISNQPQHF
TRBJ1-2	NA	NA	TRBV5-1	TGCGCCAGCAGCTTTACGGGGGCTCGGGGCTACACCTTC	CASSFTGARGYTF
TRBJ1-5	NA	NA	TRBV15	TGTGCCACCAGCAGAGCTGGCAATCAGCCCCAGCATTTT	CATSRAGNQPQHF
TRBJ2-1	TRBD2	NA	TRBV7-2	TGTGCCAGCAGCTTAAAGGGGTCGACTAGCGGGGGATATTACAATGAGCAGTTCTTC	CASSLKGSTSGGYYNEQFF
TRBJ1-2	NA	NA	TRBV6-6	TGTGCCAGCAGTTACGACCTAACATCAGACTATGGCTACACCTTC	CASSYDLTSDYGYTF
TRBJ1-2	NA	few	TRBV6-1	TGTGCCAGCACACGGACAGACCTCTATGGCTACACCTTC	CASTRTDLYGYTF
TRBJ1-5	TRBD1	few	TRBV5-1	TGCGCCAGCAGCCCGGACAGGGGTGATCAGCCCCAGCATTTT	CASSPDRGDQPQHF
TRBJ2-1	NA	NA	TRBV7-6	TGTGCCAGCAGGAGAGACCCGAGCTCCTACAATGAGCAGTTCTTC	CASRRDPSSYNEQFF
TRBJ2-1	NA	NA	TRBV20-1	TGCAGTGCTGCGTCCTACAATGAGCAGTTCTTC	CSAASYNEQFF
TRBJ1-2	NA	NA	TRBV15	TGTGCCACCAGCAGGGGTGGGGGGTACGGCTACACCTTC	CATSRGGGYGYTF
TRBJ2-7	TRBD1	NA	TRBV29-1	TGCAGCGTCCTCGGGACAGGTCTATACGAGCAGTACTTC	CSVLGTGLYEQYF
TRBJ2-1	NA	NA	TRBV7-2	TGTGCCAGCAGCCCCCGGTACGAGCAGTTCTTC	CASSPRYEQFF
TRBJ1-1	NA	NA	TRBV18	TGTGCCAGCTCCCAAAGGCAGACCGGGGGACACAACACTGAAGCTTTCTTT	CASSQRQTGGHNTEAFF
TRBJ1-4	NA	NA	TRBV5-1	TGCGCCAGCAGCTTGGCCGGAGACAGAAAGCCAAATGAAAAACTGTTTTTT	CASSLAGDRKPNEKLFF
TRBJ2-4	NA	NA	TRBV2	TGTGCCAGCAGTGAGACGGGAAGCATTCAGTACTTC	CASSETGSIQYF
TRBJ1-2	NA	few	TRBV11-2	TGTGCCAGCAGAAGCCCAACAGTAGGTTATAACTATGGCTACACCTTC	CASRSPTVGYNYGYTF
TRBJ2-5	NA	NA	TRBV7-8	TGTGCCAGCAGCTCGGAGGGGGCAGAGACCCAGTACTTC	CASSSEGAETQYF
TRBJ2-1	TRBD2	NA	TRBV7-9	TGTGCCAGCAGCTTACGACTAGCGGGGGGCTACAATGAGCAGTTCTTC	CASSLRLAGGYNEQFF
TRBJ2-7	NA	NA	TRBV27	TGTGCCAGCAGTCTGCATCCCAAAAAGATATCATACGTGGGGGATGTAGTCGAATACTACGAGCAGTACTTC	CASSLHPKKISYVGDVVEYYEQYF
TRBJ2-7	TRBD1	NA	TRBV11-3	TGTGCCAGCAGCTTAAGGGGACAGCAAGAGCAGTACTTC	CASSLRGQQEQYF
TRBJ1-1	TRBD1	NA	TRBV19	TGTGCCAGTAGGAAACAGGGGGCATGGAACACTGAAGCTTTCTTT	CASRKQGAWNTEAFF
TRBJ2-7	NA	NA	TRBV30	TGTGCCTGGAGTGGTGGGGGGAACTACGAGCAGTACTTC	CAWSGGGNYEQYF
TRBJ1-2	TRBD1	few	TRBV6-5	TGTGCCAGCAGCCGCCCACAGGGGCTCTATGGCTACACCTTC	CASSRPQGLYGYTF
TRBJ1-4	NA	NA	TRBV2	TGTGCCAGCAGTGAATACCCGACAGTCACAGATGAAAAACTGTTTTTT	CASSEYPTVTDEKLFF
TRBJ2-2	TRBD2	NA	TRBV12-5	TGTGCTAGTGGTTTGAGAAGAGTGGGACTCGAGCGGGGGACCACCGGGGAGCTGTTTTTT	CASGLRRVGLERGTTGELFF
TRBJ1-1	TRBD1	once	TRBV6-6	TGTGCCAGCATCGGGGCAGGGGGACAAGGGGGTGAAGCTTTCTTT	CASIGAGGQGGEAFF
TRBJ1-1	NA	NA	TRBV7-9	TGTGCCAGCAGTCCGCTGACAGGACCTATGAACACTGAAGCTTTCTTT	CASSPLTGPMNTEAFF
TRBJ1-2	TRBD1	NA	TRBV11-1	TGTGCCAGCAGCTTAGACCCGGACAGGGGTTGGTATGGCTACACCTTC	CASSLDPDRGWYGYTF
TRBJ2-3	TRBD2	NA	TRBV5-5	TGTGCCAGCAGCTTGACTAGCGGGACCACAGATACGCAGTATTTT	CASSLTSGTTDTQYF
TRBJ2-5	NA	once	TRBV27	TGTGCCAGCAGTTTTTTTTTGGGAGGGGGACGAGAGACCCAGTACTTC	CASSFFLGGGRETQYF
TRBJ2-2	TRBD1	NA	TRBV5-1	TGCGCCAGCAGCTTGCCCTATCTAGGGACAGGGGGGAACACCGGGGAGCTGTTTTTT	CASSLPYLGTGGNTGELFF
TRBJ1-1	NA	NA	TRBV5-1	TGCGCCAGCGCGGATACTTCAGGGCTTGAGAAAGCTTTCTTT	CASADTSGLEKAFF
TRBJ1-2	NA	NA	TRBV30	TGTGCCTGGAGACGACCGGGACTGCTAGCTAACTATGGCTACACCTTC	CAWRRPGLLANYGYTF
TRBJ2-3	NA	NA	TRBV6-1	TGTGCCAGCAGTGAACAGGACAGAAGCACAGATACGCAGTATTTT	CASSEQDRSTDTQYF
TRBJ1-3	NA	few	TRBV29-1	TGCAGCGGTTTAAATAGAAACACCATATATTTT	CSGLNRNTIYF
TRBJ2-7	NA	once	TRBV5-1	TGCGCCAGCGGCAAAGACAGGACCACCTACGAGCAGTACTTC	CASGKDRTTYEQYF